Below are 20 T cell receptor beta chains sequenced from a single sample in a study of spatial heterogeneity in lung cancer. TCRdb processed the 5' RACE reads anew with MiXCR; each CDR3 protein has one entry. In the table there are about 15,000 distinct CDR3 sequences, 3.6% of which are singletons. Stated time point: sample taken at primary tumor resection. The sequenced sample was normal lung tissue next to the tumor, obtained at surgery. All receptors come from a male donor with early-stage non-small cell lung cancer.

Within the sample, this clonotype is medium-sized. This beta chain is a stray read from a library made for alpha chains; its abundance is not meaningful. The rearrangement joins TRBV29-1 to TRBJ1-1; 7 nucleotides agree with TRBD1. In germline, CDR1 is SQVTM, CDR2 ANQGSEA. Trimming removed 7 bases from V and 4 bases from J; junction bases left unmatched: 6. CDR3 length: 12 residues. This chain's CDR3 is CSARGGPTEAFF. In DNA form, the CDR3 reads TGCAGCGCCCGAGGGGGCCCCACTGAAGCTTTCTTT.

This clonotype was detected ten times or more. In a library made to pick up alpha chains, this beta chain is a stray read with a size that means little. The chain combines TRBV5-1 with TRBJ1-6; the D gene is possibly TRBD1 (5 bases). CDR1 and CDR2 (germline): SGHRS, YFSETQ. This CDR3 region has 15 residues. V was pared by 4 bases and J by 5 bases, with 13 bases between. The CDR3 protein is CASSTGTENNSPLHF. The CDR3 coding sequence is TGCGCCAGCAGCACCGGGACGGAGAATAATTCACCCCTCCACTTT.

There are many counts of this clonotype. This beta chain is a stray sequence in a library constructed for alpha chains; its clone size is not meaningful. The chain has TRBV20-1 and TRBJ2-3; D is undetermined. Germline CDR1 is DFQATT and CDR2 is SNEGSKA (reference sequence). Trimming left V 6 bases short and J 0 bases short, with 16 bases between. The CDR3 runs 15 residues. The chain's CDR3 is CSADPLASSTDTQYF. The CDR3 region has the DNA TGCAGTGCCGACCCATTGGCGAGTAGCACAGATACGCAGTATTTT.

Ten or more counts support this clonotype. As an off-target read in a library built for alpha chains, this beta chain has a frequency of little significance. The CDR3 spells CASSLSVRQGISPLHF. The CDR3, as DNA: TGTGCCAGCAGTTTGTCCGTCAGACAGGGAATTTCACCCCTCCACTTT. The rearrangement links TRBV27 to TRBJ1-6; 7 nucleotides line up with TRBD1. The CDR3 is made up of 16 amino acids. Germline loops: CDR1 MNHEY, CDR2 SMNVEV (reference sequence). V trimming: 3 bases; J trimming: 9 bases; junction bases outside the gene matches: 11.

This clonotype was recorded at least ten times. As an off-target read in a library built for alpha chains, this beta chain has a frequency of little significance. This chain joins TRBV12-3 or TRBV12-4 and TRBJ1-2; D gene uncertain. The length of the CDR3 is 14 residues. The germline V and J ends were trimmed by 1 base and 4 bases, with 10 bases remaining between them. The CDR3 spells CASSLGPQRYGYTF. For the CDR3, the DNA is TGTGCCAGCAGTTTAGGACCCCAACGCTATGGCTACACCTTC.

This clonotype showed up many times. This beta chain is a stray sequence in a library constructed for alpha chains; its clone size is not meaningful. The chain recombines TRBV10-3 with TRBJ2-5, with 7 nucleotides matching TRBD1. CDR3 length: 16 amino acids. Germline V gives CDR1 ENHRY, CDR2 SYGVKD. Trimming at V came to 0 bases and at J to 1 base, leaving 5 bases not matched to a gene. In nucleotides, the CDR3 is TGTGCCATCAGTGAGTCGGCCGGGACAGCCCAAGAGACCCAGTACTTC. It translates to CAISESAGTAQETQYF.

In its sample, this clonotype was seen many times. This beta chain turned up in a library designed for alpha chains; as an off-target read, its abundance says little. This chain uses TRBV6-5 with TRBJ2-2; D might be TRBD1 (5 bases). The CDR3 runs to 15 residues. The germline gives CDR1 MNHEY, CDR2 SVGAGI. Trimming stripped 6 bases from V and 7 bases from J, with 18 bases between. This CDR3 reads CASSLRPSQGGELFF. The CDR3, as DNA: TGTGCCAGCAGCCTAAGGCCGTCTCAGGGCGGGGAGCTGTTTTTT.

This clonotype showed up many times. This beta chain represents an off-target read in a library built for alpha chains; its size is of limited meaning. The chain has TRBV29-1 and TRBJ2-7, with D possibly being TRBD2 (6 bases). Trimming took off 5 bases at V and 7 bases at J, with 15 bases between the two ends. This CDR3 comprises 12 residues. CDR1 is SQVTM, CDR2 ANQGSEA, per germline. The CDR3 spells CSVRREFEEQYF. The CDR3 DNA reads as TGCAGCGTTAGACGGGAGTTTGAGGAGCAGTACTTC.

The sample holds many counts of this clonotype. The library was built for alpha chains, so this beta chain is an off-target read and its size means little. The chain employs TRBV29-1 and TRBJ2-5; weak D call: TRBD2 (5 bases). Germline lookup yields CDR1 SQVTM and CDR2 ANQGSEA. The CDR3 covers 13 residues. V was trimmed by 0 bases and J by 5 bases, leaving 10 bases between them. The CDR3 loop reads CSVEENRGETQYF. CDR3 nucleotides: TGCAGCGTTGAAGAGAATCGGGGTGAGACCCAGTACTTC.

With respect to this clonotype: This beta chain is an off-target read within a library intended for alpha chains, so its frequency means little. The V gene is TRBV30, the J gene TRBJ1-4; D perhaps matches TRBD1 (6 bases). V lost 4 bases, J lost 3 bases, and 12 bases lay in between. This CDR3 has 14 residues. Germline V lookup: CDR1 GTSNPN, CDR2 SVGIG (reference sequence). CDR3 DNA: TGTGCCTGGAACTCGCAGGGGCCTAATGAAAAACTGTTTTTT. Encoded protein: CAWNSQGPNEKLFF.

In its sample, this clonotype was seen many times. This beta chain appears as a stray read in a library generated for alpha chains; its size is not informative. The rearrangement joins TRBV20-1 to TRBJ2-3; 7 bases agree with TRBD1. The length of the CDR3 is 14 residues. CDR1 DFQATT and CDR2 SNEGSKA come from the germline V gene (reference sequence). V trimming: 4 bases; J trimming: 5 bases; junction bases outside the gene matches: 9. Written as DNA, the CDR3 is TGCAGTGCTATGAATACAGGGGTGGAAGATACGCAGTATTTT. Encoded protein: CSAMNTGVEDTQYF.

At least ten counts were recorded for this clonotype. This beta chain represents an off-target read in a library built for alpha chains; its size is of limited meaning. The J gene is TRBJ2-2, the V gene TRBV5-1, with a tentative D call TRBD2 (6 bases). The germline CDR1 and CDR2 sequences are SGHRS and YFSETQ. The V end lost 3 bases, the J end lost 7 bases, and 25 bases lay between the germline ends. The CDR3 length is 18 residues. CDR3 DNA sequence: TGCGCCAGCAGCTCCATCATGGGGGGAGGCCGAATCGGCGGGGAGCTGTTTTTT. Amino acid sequence: CASSSIMGGGRIGGELFF.

This clonotype was seen repeatedly, ten times or more. This beta chain turned up in a library designed for alpha chains; as an off-target read, its abundance says little. The V gene is TRBV19, the J gene TRBJ2-7, with D uncertain. This CDR3 has 13 residues. Germline loops: CDR1 LNHDA, CDR2 SQIVND (reference sequence). Deletions cut 2 bases from V and 1 base from J, with 6 bases between. CDR3 bases: TGTGCCAGTAGTATATCGCCATCCTACGAGCAGTACTTC. Its translation: CASSISPSYEQYF.

The sample holds many counts of this clonotype. With the library built for alpha chains, this beta chain is off target and its frequency is not meaningful. The gene calls are TRBV6-5 and TRBJ1-1; tentative D call: TRBD1 (6 bases). The length of the CDR3 is 17 residues. From germline, CDR1 is MNHEY and CDR2 SVGAGI. The V end lost 4 bases, the J end lost 3 bases, and 21 bases lay between the germline ends. CDR3 residues: CASSWGTTGFSYTEAFF. CDR3 nucleotides: TGTGCCAGCAGTTGGGGCACTACAGGGTTTTCTTACACTGAAGCTTTCTTT.

This clonotype was counted at least ten times. The library was designed around alpha chains, so this beta chain is a stray read whose abundance carries little weight. The CDR3 loop reads CASSGVAGINEQFF. The CDR3 region has the DNA TGTGCCAGCAGTGGAGTAGCGGGAATCAATGAGCAGTTCTTC. The chain employs TRBV6-2 or TRBV6-3 and TRBJ2-1, with TRBD2 matching over 8 bases. There are 14 residues in the CDR3. Germline CDR1 is MNHEY and CDR2 is SVGEGT. The V and J ends lost 5 bases and 6 bases, in that order; junction bases with no gene match: 6.

This clonotype was counted many times. The size of this beta chain means little, since it is a stray read in a library made for alpha chains. The V call is TRBV7-3, the J call TRBJ2-2; 11 bases are shared with TRBD2. The germline gives CDR1 SGHTA, CDR2 FQGTGA. This CDR3 is built from 17 residues. Trimming removed 1 base from V and 2 bases from J; junction bases left unmatched: 3. Here the CDR3 reads CASSLMGLAANTGELFF. The CDR3 DNA follows: TGTGCCAGCAGCTTAATGGGACTAGCGGCTAACACCGGGGAGCTGTTTTTT.

This clonotype was observed many times. A library made for alpha chains picked up this beta chain off target, so its size means little. The chain links TRBV7-2 to TRBJ2-7; 10 bases agree with TRBD1. CDR1 is SGHTA, CDR2 FQGNSA, per germline. The ends lost 7 bases at V and 6 bases at J; junction bases unmatched: 9. The CDR3 runs 14 residues. In nucleotides, the CDR3 is TGTGCCAGCACCAGACAGGGGGCTACTCCCGAGCAGTACTTC. Translation: CASTRQGATPEQYF.

This clonotype was observed at least ten times. A read error may account for a junction end that differs from germline. The size of this beta chain means little, since it is a stray read in a library made for alpha chains. This chain joins TRBV29-1 and TRBJ1-4, with 7 bases aligning to TRBD1. Germline CDR1 and CDR2: SQVTM and ANQGSEA. The CDR3 runs to 13 residues. The CDR3 is CSVGRQGDERLFF. CDR3 nucleotide sequence: TGCAGCGTTGGACGACAGGGCGATGAAAGACTGTTTTTT. Complete variable domain (other parts from reference TRBV29-1 and TRBJ1-4): SAVISQKPSRDICQRGTSLTIQCQVDSQVTMMFWYRQQPGQSLTLIATANQGSEATYESGFVIDKFPISRPNLTFSTLTVSNMSPEDSSIYLCSVGRQGDERLFFGSGTQLSVL.

The sample holds many counts of this clonotype. A library made for alpha chains picked up this beta chain off target, so its size means little. The chain is built from TRBV28 and TRBJ2-2, with D possibly being TRBD2 (5 bases). CDR1 is MDHEN and CDR2 is SYDVKM in the germline V gene. V was pared by 3 bases and J by 0 bases, with 8 bases between. The CDR3 length is 15 residues. CDR3 sequence (DNA): TGTGCCAGCAGTTTCGCACTAGCGAACACCGGGGAGCTGTTTTTT. It codes for CASSFALANTGELFF.

This clonotype was observed many times. Since it is a stray read in a library aimed at alpha chains, this beta chain has a size that is not meaningful. The chain carries TRBV19 and TRBJ1-2; 9 bases map to TRBD1. J gave up 4 bases and V 4 bases, and 7 bases lay outside the gene matches. The germline V gene has CDR1 LNHDA and CDR2 SQIVND (reference sequence). The CDR3 length is 15 residues. The CDR3 region is CASSKLGQGIYGYTF. The CDR3 bases are TGTGCCAGTAGTAAACTTGGACAGGGGATCTATGGCTACACCTTC.